The clone carrying this T cell receptor beta chain has just a few counts. Its antigen is not identified. These data belong to a study of identical twins. Regarding the study as a whole: In drawing conclusions, the study used cross-sectional statistical analysis and did not follow the same donors.

There are 16 residues in the CDR3. The germline gives CDR1 MNHEY, CDR2 SVGAGI. Trimming stripped 2 bases from V and 6 bases from J, with 18 bases between. TCRdb re-analysed the 5' RACE reads in MiXCR, keeping a single row per CDR3 protein. Here the sample spans fewer than 250,000 distinct CDR3 sequences, 7.5% being singletons. This sample was also put to use in a study of yellow fever vaccine responses in identical twins.

This TCR was sampled from a woman aged 18-29 years in good health. Material for sequencing was CD8+ T cells sorted from blood. The V call is TRBV6-5, the J call TRBJ2-3; weak D call: TRBD1 (6 bases). The CDR3 sequence is CASSYATGSGSDTQYF. The CDR3, as DNA: TGTGCCAGCAGTTACGCAACAGGGAGTGGGTCCGATACGCAGTATTTT.